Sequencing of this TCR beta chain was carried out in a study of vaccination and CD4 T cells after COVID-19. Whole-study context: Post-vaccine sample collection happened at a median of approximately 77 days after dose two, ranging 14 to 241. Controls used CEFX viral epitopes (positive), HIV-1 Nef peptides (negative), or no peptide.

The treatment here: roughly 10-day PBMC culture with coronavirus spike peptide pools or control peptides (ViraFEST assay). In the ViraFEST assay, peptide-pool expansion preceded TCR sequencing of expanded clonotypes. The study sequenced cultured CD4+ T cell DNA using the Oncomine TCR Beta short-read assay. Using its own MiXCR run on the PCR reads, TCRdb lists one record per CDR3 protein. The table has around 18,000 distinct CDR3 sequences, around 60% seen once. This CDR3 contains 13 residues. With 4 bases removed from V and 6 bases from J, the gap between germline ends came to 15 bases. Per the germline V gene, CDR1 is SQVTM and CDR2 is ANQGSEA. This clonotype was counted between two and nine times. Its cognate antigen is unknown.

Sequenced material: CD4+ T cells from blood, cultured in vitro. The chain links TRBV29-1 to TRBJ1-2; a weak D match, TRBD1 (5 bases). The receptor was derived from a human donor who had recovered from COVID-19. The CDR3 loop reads CSVAVGVRDGYTF. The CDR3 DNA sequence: TGCAGCGTTGCCGTGGGGGTCAGGGATGGCTACACCTTC.